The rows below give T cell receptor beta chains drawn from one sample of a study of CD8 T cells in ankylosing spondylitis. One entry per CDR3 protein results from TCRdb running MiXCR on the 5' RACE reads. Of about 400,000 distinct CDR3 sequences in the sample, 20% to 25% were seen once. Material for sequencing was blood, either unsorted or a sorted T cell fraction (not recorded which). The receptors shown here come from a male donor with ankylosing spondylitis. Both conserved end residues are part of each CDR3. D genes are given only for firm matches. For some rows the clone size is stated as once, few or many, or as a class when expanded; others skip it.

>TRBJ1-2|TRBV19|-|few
CASKISGQKDYGYTF
TGTGCCAGTAAGATATCGGGACAAAAAGACTATGGCTACACCTTC
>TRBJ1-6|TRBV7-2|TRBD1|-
CASTRDRANSPLHF
TGTGCCAGCACCCGGGACAGGGCCAATTCACCCCTCCACTTT
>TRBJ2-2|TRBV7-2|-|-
CASSLLDLTGELFF
TGTGCCAGCAGCTTGCTGGACTTGACCGGGGAGCTGTTTTTT
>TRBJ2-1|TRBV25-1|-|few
CASSPLWGEDNEQFF
TGTGCCAGCAGCCCCCTCTGGGGGGAGGACAATGAGCAGTTCTTC
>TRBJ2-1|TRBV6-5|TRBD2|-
CASSYWFLAGVNEQFF
TGTGCCAGCAGTTACTGGTTCCTAGCGGGAGTCAATGAGCAGTTCTTC
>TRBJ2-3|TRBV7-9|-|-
CASSLITTITDTQYF
TGTGCCAGCAGCTTAATTACGACTATCACAGATACGCAGTATTTT
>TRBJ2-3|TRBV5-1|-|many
CASTTGASTDTQYF
TGCGCCAGCACAACGGGAGCGAGCACAGATACGCAGTATTTT
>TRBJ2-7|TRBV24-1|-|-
CATSDGQLYEQYF
TGTGCCACCAGCGACGGACAGCTGTACGAGCAGTACTTC
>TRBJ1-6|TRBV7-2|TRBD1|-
CASSPGGGQGASPLHF
TGTGCCAGCAGCCCAGGGGGAGGGCAGGGTGCATCACCCCTCCACTTT
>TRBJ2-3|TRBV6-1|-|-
CASGAFFSTDTQYF
TGTGCCAGTGGGGCCTTCTTTAGCACAGATACGCAGTATTTT
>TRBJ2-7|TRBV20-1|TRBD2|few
CSALGTSGTYEQYF
TGCAGTGCGCTCGGGACTAGCGGCACCTACGAGCAGTACTTC
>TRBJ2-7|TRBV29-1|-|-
CSVASGPSVKEQYF
TGCAGCGTGGCGAGCGGGCCTTCAGTTAAAGAGCAGTACTTC
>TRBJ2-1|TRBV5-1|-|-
CASSLEAEGYNEQFF
TGCGCCAGCAGCTTGGAGGCGGAGGGATACAATGAGCAGTTCTTC
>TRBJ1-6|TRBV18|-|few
CASSPGAISPLHF
TGTGCCAGCTCACCGGGGGCGATTTCACCCCTCCACTTT
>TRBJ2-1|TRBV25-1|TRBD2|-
CASSVTSGTEQFF
TGTGCCAGCAGTGTTACTAGCGGGACAGAGCAGTTCTTC
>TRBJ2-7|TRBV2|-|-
CASRLGSASYEQYF
TGTGCCAGCCGCTTAGGGAGCGCCTCCTACGAGCAGTACTTC
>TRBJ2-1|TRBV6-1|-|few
CASSRATKYNEQFF
TGTGCCAGCAGCCGAGCGACAAAGTACAATGAGCAGTTCTTC
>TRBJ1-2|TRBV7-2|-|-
CASSPPGGRDYGYTF
TGTGCCAGCAGCCCCCCGGGGGGGCGCGATTATGGCTACACCTTC
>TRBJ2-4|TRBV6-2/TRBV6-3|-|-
CASRQQGGLSGSQNIQYF
TGTGCCAGCAGACAGCAGGGAGGACTATCTGGTTCCCAAAACATTCAGTACTTC
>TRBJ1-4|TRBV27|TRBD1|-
CASSSGFRGRFEKLFF
TGTGCCAGCAGCTCAGGGTTCAGGGGGCGTTTTGAAAAACTGTTTTTT
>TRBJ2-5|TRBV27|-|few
CASTGVGGRETQYF
TGTGCCAGCACTGGGGTAGGGGGACGTGAGACCCAGTACTTC
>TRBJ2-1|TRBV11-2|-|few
CASSSLQGNNEQFF
TGTGCCAGCAGCTCGCTACAGGGAAACAATGAGCAGTTCTTC
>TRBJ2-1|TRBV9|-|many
CASSAEALSSYNEQFF
TGTGCCAGCAGCGCCGAGGCCCTGAGCTCCTACAATGAGCAGTTCTTC
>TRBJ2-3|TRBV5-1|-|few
CASSWRDSVSDTQYF
TGCGCCAGCAGCTGGAGGGACTCAGTCTCAGATACGCAGTATTTT
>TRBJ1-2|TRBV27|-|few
CASSLSDQYGYTF
TGTGCCAGCAGTTTATCTGACCAGTATGGCTACACCTTC
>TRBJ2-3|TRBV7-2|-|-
CASSLLGGEDTQYF
TGTGCCAGCAGCCTTTTAGGGGGAGAAGATACGCAGTATTTT
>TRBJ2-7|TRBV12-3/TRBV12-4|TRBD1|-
CASSLTGSSVEQYF
TGTGCCAGCAGCCTGACAGGGAGCTCTGTCGAGCAGTACTTC
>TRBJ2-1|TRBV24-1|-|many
CATSDWRFNEQFF
TGTGCCACCAGTGATTGGCGGTTCAATGAGCAGTTCTTC
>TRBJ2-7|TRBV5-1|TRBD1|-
CASSTTGQSSYEQYF
TGCGCCAGCAGCACCACGGGACAGAGCTCCTACGAGCAGTACTTC
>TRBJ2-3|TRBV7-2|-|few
CASSLAVGGRLHTQYF
TGTGCCAGCAGCTTAGCGGTCGGGGGCCGTTTACATACGCAGTATTTT
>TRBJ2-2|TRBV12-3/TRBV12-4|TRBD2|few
CASSPRGGLIVGELFF
TGTGCCAGCAGTCCCCGGGGGGGTTTGATTGTCGGGGAGCTGTTTTTT
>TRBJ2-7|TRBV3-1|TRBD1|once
CASSLTGYHEQYF
TGTGCCAGCAGCTTGACAGGGTACCACGAGCAGTACTTC
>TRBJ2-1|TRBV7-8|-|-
CASSLAGKRNEQFF
TGTGCCAGCAGCTTAGCCGGGAAGCGGAATGAGCAGTTCTTC
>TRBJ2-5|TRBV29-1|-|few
CSVRDLFKETQYF
TGCAGCGTACGAGACTTATTTAAAGAGACCCAGTACTTC
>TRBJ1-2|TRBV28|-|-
CASSPPGELGGYTF
TGTGCCAGCAGCCCCCCCGGGGAATTAGGGGGCTACACCTTC
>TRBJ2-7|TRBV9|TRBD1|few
CASSQGQGASYEQYF
TGTGCCAGCAGCCAGGGACAGGGGGCCTCCTACGAGCAGTACTTC
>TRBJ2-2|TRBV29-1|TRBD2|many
CSARGTSGISTGELFF
TGCAGCGCCAGAGGGACTAGCGGGATTAGCACCGGGGAGCTGTTTTTT
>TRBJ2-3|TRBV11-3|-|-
CASSLGGARGDTQYF
TGTGCCAGCAGCTTAGGGGGAGCCAGGGGAGATACGCAGTATTTT
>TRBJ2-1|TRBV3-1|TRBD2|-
CASSPQSGSQINEQFF
TGTGCCAGCAGCCCTCAGAGCGGGAGTCAAATCAATGAGCAGTTCTTC
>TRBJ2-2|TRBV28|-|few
CASKRGTNTGELFF
TGTGCCAGCAAAAGGGGTACGAACACCGGGGAGCTGTTTTTT
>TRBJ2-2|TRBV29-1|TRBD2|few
CSVRAGQTGELFF
TGCAGCGTTAGAGCGGGGCAAACCGGGGAGCTGTTTTTT
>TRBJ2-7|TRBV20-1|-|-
CSARFFGGDPYEQYF
TGCAGTGCTAGATTTTTCGGGGGAGACCCCTACGAGCAGTACTTC
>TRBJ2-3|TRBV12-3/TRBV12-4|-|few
CASGGGWGDTQYF
TGTGCCAGCGGGGGGGGCTGGGGAGATACGCAGTATTTT
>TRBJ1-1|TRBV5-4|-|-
CASSLDPGLGEAFF
TGTGCCAGCAGCTTGGATCCGGGTTTGGGTGAAGCTTTCTTT
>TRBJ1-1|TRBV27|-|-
CASSWNEGWNAFF
TGTGCCAGCAGTTGGAACGAAGGATGGAACGCTTTCTTT
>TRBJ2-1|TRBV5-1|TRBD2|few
CASSREQRGYNEQFF
TGCGCCAGCAGCCGCGAGCAGCGGGGTTACAATGAGCAGTTCTTC
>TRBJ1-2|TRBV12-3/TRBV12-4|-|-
CASSPRQINYGYTF
TGTGCCAGCAGTCCCCGACAGATTAACTATGGCTACACCTTC
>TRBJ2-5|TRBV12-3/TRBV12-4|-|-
CASRRGRETQYF
TGTGCCAGCAGAAGAGGTCGGGAGACCCAGTACTTC
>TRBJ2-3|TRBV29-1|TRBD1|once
CSVRGGQAGTDTQYF
TGCAGCGTTAGGGGCGGACAGGCCGGCACAGATACGCAGTATTTT
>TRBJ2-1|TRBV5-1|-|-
CASSLREGAYTNEQFF
TGCGCCAGCAGCTTGAGAGAGGGCGCTTATACCAATGAGCAGTTCTTC